Below, one T cell receptor (beta chain) is given with its context. There are a few counts of this clonotype. Its binding antigen is unknown. No base qualities exist here, and no much larger clone lies one base off it. This specimen comes from a study of molecular identifiers for immune sequencing clone quantification listed by TCRdb under 2018. Turning to the overall study: For a replicate experiment, the RNA from either approximately 20,000 or 100,000 naive CD8 T cells was divided into five aliquots, and four of those aliquots went on to sequencing. This methods study benchmarked molecular-identifier clustering-based TCR repertoire sequencing (MIDCIRS) and TCR RNA copy counting, using CD8 T cells to do so.

CDR1 and CDR2, per the germline V gene (reference sequence), are DFQATT and SNEGSKA. Including cysteine and phenylalanine, the CDR3 has 14 amino acids. The DNA shown is the 42-base CDR3, in frame from base 1. V has 0 bases trimmed and J has 1 base trimmed; junction bases matching no gene number 2. Naive CD8 T cell libraries were made from roughly 21,000 to 960,000 sorted cells using 10%, 30% or 50% of purified RNA. Naive CD8 T cells were FACS-sorted as CD8+CD4-CCR7+CD45RA+ on a BD FACSAria II into RLT Plus buffer. To test detection sensitivity, Jurkat RNA equivalent to about ten TCR copies was spiked into samples of about 20,000-1,100,000 naive CD8 T cells. Enrichment of CD8 T cells was performed with RosetteSep CD8+ T Cell Enrichment Cocktail and Ficoll-Paque, after which ACK red cell lysis was carried out. Broader findings and caveats from the paper: Modeling estimated about three recovered TCR RNA copies per cell, compared with roughly 10 by digital PCR, which implies roughly 30% capture efficiency. When barcode sub-clustering was left out, chimeric consensus sequences inflated TCR diversity, with chimeras reaching as high as 47%. Clones above 20 RNA copies held over 98% of molecules in CMV-specific effector cells but under 1% in naive cells. Identical TCR molecules sharing a barcode could cause highly expanded clone sizes to be underestimated. A single cell's worth of spiked-in Jurkat TCR RNA was reported detectable even among one million naive CD8 T cells. The naive libraries included spiked-in Jurkat TCR RNA (roughly nine copies' worth), and this Jurkat TCR RNA is not part of the donor repertoire.

The library was generated by PCR. TCRdb shows the sequencer as NextSeq 500. Bulk TCR libraries were made following a previously described method, with the TCR primers given in Table S5. Purification of total RNA was performed with the Qiagen AllPrep DNA/RNA kit. Reads from multiple sequencing runs of the same library were pooled before analysis. Regarding the original processing steps: Reads were retained only if their TCR constant sequence matched exactly, and those retained reads were trimmed to 150 nt and grouped according to their 12-nt molecular barcodes. Reads inside each barcode group were sub-clustered using a 15% Levenshtein threshold, and a quality-weighted consensus sequence was constructed for each RNA molecule. Non-functional sequences were filtered out, along with any lower-count sequence sitting one edit away from another sequence. On the basis of fitting two negative binomial distributions, barcode sub-clusters with fewer than 20% of the maximum read count were discarded. Using fastp at Q25 and MiXCR, TCRdb reprocessed the public reads and kept productive beta chains. Rows with a matching CDR3 protein are joined into one entry that keeps the most common DNA and genes. These V and J calls rely on TCRdb rather than the paper's analysis. This sample gives fewer than 350,000 distinct CDR3 sequences in total; 24% of them show up just once. Around 0.7% of the sample goes to the ten largest clones.

The receptor was isolated from a human donor in good health. Some libraries in this study had Jurkat cell RNA spiked in. The rearrangement combines TRBV20-1 with TRBJ2-7, and 8 junctional nucleotides match TRBD1. Sequencing used naive CD8+ T cells from blood, with Jurkat cell RNA spiked in. The sample's cell subset or site label is to be understood as: FACS-sorted CD8+CD4-CCR7+CD45RA+ naive T cells. CDR3 reads: CSAREDRESYEQYF. DNA sequence: TGCAGTGCTAGAGAGGACAGGGAGTCCTACGAGCAGTACTTC.